This passage covers 21 T cell receptor beta chains from one sample sequenced in a study of cytomegalovirus exposure and HLA in healthy donors. The PCR had 60 Vbeta and 13 Jbeta primers. Using immunoSEQ multiplex PCR, the repertoire was profiled, and TCRdb retains in-frame clones only, with some absent. The sample shows 100,000 to 150,000 clones, 77% of them seen only once. The sample comprised PBMCs. The source of these receptors is a man aged 45-65 years in good health and CMV-seropositive.

The CDR3 spells CASSSAGTVNYEQYF. In DNA, the CDR3 is TGTGCCAGCAGTTCCGCCGGGACAGTCAACTACGAGCAGTACTTC. This chain connects TRBV28 to TRBJ2-7, with 7 nucleotides matching TRBD1. Per the germline V gene, CDR1 is MDHEN and CDR2 is SYDVKM. Trimming cost V 4 bases and J 3 bases; bases outside gene matches: 9. The CDR3 has 15 residues.

The rearrangement joins TRBV5-1 to TRBJ1-1, with a tentative D call TRBD1 (5 bases). CDR3 length: 15 residues. V was pared by 0 bases and J by 5 bases, with 14 bases between. CDR1 is SGHRS and CDR2 is YFSETQ in the germline V gene. CDR3 in amino acids: CASSLEAGRRTEAFF. CDR3 bases: TGCGCCAGCAGCTTGGAGGCAGGGAGGAGGACTGAAGCTTTCTTT.

This clone was detected a few times. V and J are TRBV28 and TRBJ2-7; D might be TRBD2 (6 bases). This CDR3 is built from 16 residues. Between the trimmed V and J ends, which lost 5 bases and 5 bases, there was a span of 22 bases. Germline V gene data show CDR1 as MDHEN and CDR2 as SYDVKM. CDR3 region: CASSRHGGRPSDEQYF. CDR3 nucleotides: TGTGCCAGCAGTCGACATGGGGGGAGGCCATCCGACGAGCAGTACTTC.

The genes are TRBV5-1 and TRBJ2-7; D remains unclear. Germline V gene lookup returns CDR1 SGHRS and CDR2 YFSETQ. Trimming pared 4 bases from V and 4 bases from J, leaving 12 bases between. This CDR3 region has 13 residues. This chain's CDR3 is CASSLQVSYEQYF. The CDR3 region has the DNA TGCGCCAGCAGCCTCCAGGTATCTTACGAGCAGTACTTC.

The chain employs TRBV4-3 and TRBJ1-2, with TRBD1 as a possible D gene (6 bases). The CDR3 covers 15 residues. V lost 0 bases to trimming and J lost 5 bases, with 13 bases between them. The germline gives CDR1 LGHNA, CDR2 YSLEER. The CDR3 protein is CASSQEGRGAYGYTF. CDR3 DNA sequence: TGCGCCAGCAGCCAAGAAGGGCGGGGGGCGTATGGCTACACCTTC.

The rearrangement joins TRBV30 to TRBJ1-4; TRBD1 agrees at 10 bases. The CDR3 covers 14 residues. V gave up 3 bases and J gave up 6 bases; unmatched junction bases: 4. CDR1 GTSNPN and CDR2 SVGIG come from the germline V gene (reference sequence). The CDR3, as DNA: TGTGCCTGGAGCGAAGGACAGGGGGATGAAAAACTGTTTTTT. It encodes CAWSEGQGDEKLFF.

This clone is a singleton in its sample. V usage is TRBV6-5 and J usage is TRBJ2-3, with a possible D match to TRBD1 (6 bases). CDR3 length: 14 amino acids. V was cut by 5 bases and J by 4 bases, with 13 bases left in between. Germline V gene data show CDR1 as MNHEY and CDR2 as SVGAGI. CDR3 loop: CASSPRTVSDTQYF. In nucleotides, the CDR3 is TGTGCCAGCAGTCCACGGACAGTTTCAGATACGCAGTATTTT.

This chain joins TRBV5-1 and TRBJ1-2, with a weak D call TRBD1 (5 bases). The CDR3 sequence is 15 residues long. V lost 4 bases and J lost 0, with 13 bases in between. Germline CDR1 reads SGHRS; CDR2 reads YFSETQ. This CDR3 is CASSPGAHPNYGYTF. DNA of the CDR3: TGCGCCAGCAGCCCTGGGGCCCACCCTAACTATGGCTACACCTTC.

The chain combines TRBV10-3 with TRBJ1-6; 9 nucleotides align to TRBD1. The trim removed 10 bases at V and 9 bases at J, leaving 13 bases unmatched. Germline CDR1 reads ENHRY; CDR2 reads SYGVKD. This CDR3 has 15 amino acids. The DNA for the CDR3 is TGTGCCACCAGGTCGTCGGGACAGGGAAGTTCACCCCTCCACTTT. It translates to CATRSSGQGSSPLHF.

The J gene is TRBJ1-3, the V gene TRBV15, with unresolved D. V lost 2 bases, J lost 2 bases, and 10 bases lay in between. The CDR3 is made up of 15 amino acids. Looked up from germline, CDR1 is LNHNV and CDR2 is YYDKDF (reference sequence). The CDR3 DNA reads as TGTGCCACCAGCAGAAACAGTTCGCCTGGAAACACCATATATTTT. Translation: CATSRNSSPGNTIYF.

This chain connects TRBV28 to TRBJ2-1; tentatively, D is TRBD2 (5 bases). Between the trimmed V and J ends, which lost 2 bases and 2 bases, there was a span of 13 bases. CDR3 length equals 16 residues. The germline CDR1 and CDR2 sequences are MDHEN and SYDVKM. CDR3 sequence (DNA): TGTGCCAGCAGTTTACCCCCCCCCGGGACCTACAATGAGCAGTTCTTC. Translating it yields CASSLPPPGTYNEQFF.

This clone was seen a few times. The rearrangement uses TRBV2 and TRBJ2-1, with 13 bases lining up with TRBD2. This CDR3 has 15 residues. J lost 7 bases, V lost 4 bases, and 4 bases had no gene match. Germline assignment: CDR1 SNHLY and CDR2 FYNNEI. The CDR3 region has the DNA TGTGCCAGCAGTGTGACTAGCGGGGGGCGGAATGAGCAGTTCTTC. Amino acid sequence: CASSVTSGGRNEQFF.

In the case of this clone: Other DNA sequences in this sample translate to the same CDR3. The chain carries TRBV5-1 and TRBJ1-1; tentative D call: TRBD1 (5 bases). The germline V and J ends were trimmed by 2 bases and 1 base, with 6 bases remaining between them. The CDR3 is made up of 13 amino acids. CDR1 and CDR2 (germline): SGHRS, YFSETQ. DNA of the CDR3: TGCGCCAGCAGCTTAGACAGGAACACTGAAGCTTTCTTT. It is translated as CASSLDRNTEAFF.

The V call is TRBV5-4, the J call TRBJ1-4; perhaps TRBD1 as D (6 bases). This CDR3 contains 16 residues. Germline CDR1 is SGHNT and CDR2 is YYREEE (reference sequence). The ends were cut back, 2 bases at V and 0 bases at J, with 11 bases in the middle. For the CDR3, the DNA is TGTGCCAGCAGCTTTGGACAGACAGCAACTAATGAAAAACTGTTTTTT. As protein: CASSFGQTATNEKLFF.

This chain links TRBV5-1 with TRBJ1-3; D remains unclear. CDR3 length equals 15 residues. Trimming cost V 2 bases and J 2 bases, with 11 bases left between them. CDR1 and CDR2 from the germline V gene are SGHRS and YFSETQ. The CDR3 DNA reads as TGCGCCAGCAGCTTATCGGGGTCCGCTGGAAACACCATATATTTT. It codes for CASSLSGSAGNTIYF.

The V gene is TRBV7-8, the J gene TRBJ1-1; a weak D match, TRBD1 (6 bases). Trimming removed 1 base from V and 4 bases from J, with 13 bases in between. The CDR3 has 15 residues. Germline CDR1 reads SGHVS; CDR2 reads FQNEAQ. CDR3 sequence reads: CASSLGQGRGTEAFF. The CDR3 DNA is TGTGCCAGCAGCTTAGGGCAGGGGCGAGGCACTGAAGCTTTCTTT.

This chain links TRBV7-2 with TRBJ2-5; D might be TRBD1 (6 bases). This CDR3 is built from 14 residues. V dropped 0 bases and J dropped 4 bases, with 9 bases sitting between them. CDR1 is SGHTA, CDR2 FQGNSA, per germline. Written as DNA, the CDR3 is TGTGCCAGCAGCTTAGCGGGACAACTAGAGACCCAGTACTTC. This codes for CASSLAGQLETQYF.

The chain's CDR3 is CASSERTGGDTEAFF. The CDR3 DNA follows: TGCGCCAGCAGTGAGAGGACAGGGGGGGACACTGAAGCTTTCTTT. The chain couples TRBV10-1 to TRBJ1-1; 10 bases fit TRBD1. Germline-derived CDR1 and CDR2 are WNHNN and SYGVQD (reference sequence). The CDR3 has 15 residues. V gave up 2 bases and J gave up 3 bases; unmatched junction bases: 3.

The chain has TRBV4-1 and TRBJ2-7, with 10 bases lining up with TRBD2. Trimming removed 3 bases from V and 2 bases from J; junction bases left unmatched: 7. CDR1 MGHRA and CDR2 YSYEKL come from the germline V gene. CDR3 length: 16 amino acids. As DNA, the CDR3 is TGCGCCAGCAGCCAGGAATCTAGCGGGAGTGCCTACGAGCAGTACTTC. This encodes CASSQESSGSAYEQYF.

The rearrangement links TRBV6-1 to TRBJ1-2; TRBD1 matches 10 bases. CDR1 and CDR2 from the germline V gene are MNHNS and SASEGT. After removal of 6 bases from V and 4 bases from J, the junction contained 5 bases not matched to a gene. The CDR3 contains 14 residues. In nucleotides, the CDR3 is TGTGCCAGCAGGCGAGGACAGGGGGGCTATGGCTACACCTTC. Translating it yields CASRRGQGGYGYTF.

The chain combines TRBV6-5 with TRBJ2-7; 9 positions agree with TRBD1. Germline lookup yields CDR1 MNHEY and CDR2 SVGAGI. This CDR3 is 14 amino acids long. After removal of 5 bases from V and 11 bases from J, the junction contained 13 bases not matched to a gene. The CDR3 coding sequence is TGTGCCAGCAGTAAACAGGGGGCGCAATCAATGAAGTACTTC. Translation: CASSKQGAQSMKYF.